There are many counts of the clone carrying this TCR beta chain. Antigen unknown. These data belong to a study of CD8 T cells in ankylosing spondylitis. Study-level findings and limits: Matched synovial fluid from ankylosing spondylitis patients was reported to be enriched for disease-linked clones.

The length of the CDR3 is 14 residues. V lost 4 bases and J lost 7; bases outside the gene matches: 6. Germline V gene lookup returns CDR1 DFQATT and CDR2 SNEGSKA (reference sequence). Library preparation for TCR beta used quantitative 5'-RACE with molecular barcodes. MiXCR, run by TCRdb on the 5' RACE reads, gives a single entry per CDR3 protein. The repertoire holds roughly 250,000 distinct CDR3 sequences, with about 10% as singletons. This chain uses TRBV20-1 with TRBJ1-6, with 8 bases lining up with TRBD1. The specimen was blood, either unsorted or a sorted T cell fraction (not recorded which). This clonotype originated in a male donor with ankylosing spondylitis or in good health (not recorded which). The CDR3 DNA is TGCAGTGCTACAACGGGACAGGAGAATTCACCCCTCCACTTT. Translated: CSATTGQENSPLHF.